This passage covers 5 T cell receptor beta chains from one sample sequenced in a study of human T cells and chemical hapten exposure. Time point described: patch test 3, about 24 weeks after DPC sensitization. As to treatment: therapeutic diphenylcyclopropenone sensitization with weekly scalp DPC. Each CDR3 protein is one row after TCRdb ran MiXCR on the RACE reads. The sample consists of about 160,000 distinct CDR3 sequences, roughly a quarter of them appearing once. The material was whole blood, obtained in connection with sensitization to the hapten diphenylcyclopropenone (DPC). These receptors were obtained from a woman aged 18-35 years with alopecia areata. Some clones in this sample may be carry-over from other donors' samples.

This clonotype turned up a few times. The CDR3 here is CASSQGRDSPLHF. CDR3 DNA sequence: TGTGCCAGCAGCCAAGGAAGGGATTCACCCCTCCACTTT. The chain couples TRBV4-2 to TRBJ1-6, with unresolved D. The CDR3 consists of 13 residues. V dropped 1 base and J dropped 8 bases, with 6 bases sitting between them. The germline V gene has CDR1 LGHNA and CDR2 YNFKEQ.

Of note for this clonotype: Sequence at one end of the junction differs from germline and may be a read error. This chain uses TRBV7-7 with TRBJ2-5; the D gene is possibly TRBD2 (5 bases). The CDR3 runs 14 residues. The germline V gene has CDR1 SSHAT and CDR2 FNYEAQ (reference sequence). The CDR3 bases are TGTGCTAGCAGCACCTCAGCACTAGTAGAGACCCAGTACTTC. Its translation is CASSTSALVETQYF.

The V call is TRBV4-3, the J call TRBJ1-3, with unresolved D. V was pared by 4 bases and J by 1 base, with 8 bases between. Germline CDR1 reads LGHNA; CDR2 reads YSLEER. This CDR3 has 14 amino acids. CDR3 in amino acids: CASSPGGSGNTIYF. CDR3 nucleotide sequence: TGCGCCAGCAGCCCAGGAGGGTCTGGAAACACCATATATTTT.

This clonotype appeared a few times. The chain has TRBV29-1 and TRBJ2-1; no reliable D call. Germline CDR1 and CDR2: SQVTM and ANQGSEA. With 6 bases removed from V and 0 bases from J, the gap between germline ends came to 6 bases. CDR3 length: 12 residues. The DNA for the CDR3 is TGCAGCGTGAGCAGCTCCTACAATGAGCAGTTCTTC. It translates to CSVSSSYNEQFF.

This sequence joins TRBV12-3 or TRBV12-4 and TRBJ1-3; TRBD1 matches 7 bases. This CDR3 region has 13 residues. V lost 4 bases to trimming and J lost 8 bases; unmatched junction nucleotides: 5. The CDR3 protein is CASSSHRGDTIYF. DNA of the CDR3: TGTGCCAGCAGTTCCCACAGGGGTGACACCATATATTTT.